The subject of this entry is one TCR beta chain. Its antigen remains unidentified. Trimming cost V 7 bases and J 0 bases, with 14 bases left between them. Looked up from germline, CDR1 is WNHNN and CDR2 is SYGVQD (reference sequence). This CDR3 is built from 15 residues. The record originates from a study of T cells in localized non-small cell lung cancer. General study points: Maximal T cell clonality occurred in uninvolved adjacent lung, with tumor ranking below it.

The data were produced by immunoSEQ multiplex PCR, yet TCRdb's version contains in-frame clones alone and is incomplete. The sample lists tens of thousands of clones, around 84% occurring once. Sequenced here: peripheral blood, sampled before any cancer treatment. This sequence was found in a female donor over 55 with stage I lung adenocarcinoma. The chain couples TRBV10-1 to TRBJ2-3; the D is unclear. Written as DNA, the CDR3 is TGCGCCAGCACCTACAAGAGGCTTAGCACAGATACGCAGTATTTT. This codes for CASTYKRLSTDTQYF.